These T cell receptor beta chains were read from a single sample in a study of shared clonotypes between healthy human individuals. Clones were sequenced by immunoSEQ multiplex PCR, and TCRdb holds only the in-frame ones, with some missing. The table records over a million clones, around 82% of them present only once. What was sequenced was memory CD4+ T cells from PBMCs. The receptor set was obtained from a man between 18 and 35 years old in good health. Some clones in this sample may be carry-over from other donors' samples. The CDR3 runs from the conserved cysteine through the conserved F or W. The order of the fields is V gene, D gene, J gene, clone size, CDR3 DNA, CDR3 protein. The D gene is left open where the match is weak. For some rows the clone size is stated as once, few or many, or as a class when expanded; others skip it.

v_gene: TRBV5-4
d_gene: TRBD1
j_gene: TRBJ2-4
abundance: -
CDR3nt: TGTGCCAGCAGCCTGGACAGGGGCAAAAACATTCAGTACTTC
CDR3aa: CASSLDRGKNIQYF

v_gene: TRBV30
d_gene: -
j_gene: TRBJ2-5
abundance: many
CDR3nt: TGTGCCTGGAGTGGGGGGTGGCGGGAAAGGCTCCAAGAGACCCAGTACTTC
CDR3aa: CAWSGGWRERLQETQYF

v_gene: TRBV4-1
d_gene: -
j_gene: TRBJ1-4
abundance: -
CDR3nt: TGCGCCAGCAGCCGAAGCGGGACATTGGAAAAACTGTTTTTT
CDR3aa: CASSRSGTLEKLFF

v_gene: TRBV10-3
d_gene: -
j_gene: TRBJ2-7
abundance: once
CDR3nt: TGTGCCATCAGTGGTTCCCTCTTTGGGGAGCAGTACTTC
CDR3aa: CAISGSLFGEQYF

v_gene: TRBV9
d_gene: TRBD1
j_gene: TRBJ1-3
abundance: -
CDR3nt: TGTGCCAGCAGCGCGGGACAGGCCTCTGGAAACACCATATATTTT
CDR3aa: CASSAGQASGNTIYF

v_gene: TRBV4-1
d_gene: -
j_gene: TRBJ1-5
abundance: -
CDR3nt: TGCGCCAGCAGCCAAGAGGTCGGGCCCCAGCATTTT
CDR3aa: CASSQEVGPQHF

v_gene: TRBV4-1
d_gene: -
j_gene: TRBJ2-2
abundance: -
CDR3nt: TGCGCCAGCAGCCGCGTTGACTCGTCCGCGAACACCGGGGAGCTGTTTTTT
CDR3aa: CASSRVDSSANTGELFF

v_gene: TRBV11-1
d_gene: -
j_gene: TRBJ1-1
abundance: few
CDR3nt: TGTGCCAGCAGCTATCAGGGAGGGACTGAAGCTTTCTTT
CDR3aa: CASSYQGGTEAFF

v_gene: TRBV18
d_gene: TRBD2
j_gene: TRBJ2-3
abundance: few
CDR3nt: TGTGCCAGCTCACCCCAAGCCGGGACTATGGTGGTGGATACGCAGTATTTT
CDR3aa: CASSPQAGTMVVDTQYF

v_gene: TRBV6-5
d_gene: TRBD1
j_gene: TRBJ1-1
abundance: -
CDR3nt: TGTGCCATCAAAACAGGGGTGAACACTGAAGCTTTCTTT
CDR3aa: CAIKTGVNTEAFF

v_gene: TRBV4-1
d_gene: TRBD1
j_gene: TRBJ2-7
abundance: once
CDR3nt: TGCGCCAGCAGCCAAGGTGGAAACAAGGACAGGTCGAACGAGCAGTACTTC
CDR3aa: CASSQGGNKDRSNEQYF

v_gene: TRBV11-2
d_gene: -
j_gene: TRBJ2-2
abundance: -
CDR3nt: TGTGCCAGCAGCTTCGATCCCTCCGGGGAGCTGTTTTTT
CDR3aa: CASSFDPSGELFF

v_gene: TRBV5-1
d_gene: -
j_gene: TRBJ2-5
abundance: -
CDR3nt: TGCGCCAGCAGCGAGCTGCGGGCAGGGGAGACCCAGTACTTC
CDR3aa: CASSELRAGETQYF

v_gene: TRBV7-6
d_gene: -
j_gene: TRBJ2-3
abundance: -
CDR3nt: TGTGCCAGCAGCTTAAGGTCCCCCCGTTCACGAGATACGCAGTATTTT
CDR3aa: CASSLRSPRSRDTQYF

v_gene: TRBV28
d_gene: TRBD1
j_gene: TRBJ1-3
abundance: -
CDR3nt: TGTGCCAGCAGTTTCGACAGGGCTGGAAACACCATATATTTT
CDR3aa: CASSFDRAGNTIYF

v_gene: TRBV15
d_gene: TRBD1
j_gene: TRBJ2-3
abundance: -
CDR3nt: TGTGCCACCAGCAGAGGGGGACAGGACAAGGATACGCAGTATTTT
CDR3aa: CATSRGGQDKDTQYF

v_gene: TRBV7-6
d_gene: -
j_gene: TRBJ1-3
abundance: -
CDR3nt: TGTGCCAGCAGCCCCGGGACTAACCACGGAAACACCATATATTTT
CDR3aa: CASSPGTNHGNTIYF

v_gene: TRBV10-2
d_gene: -
j_gene: TRBJ2-2
abundance: -
CDR3nt: TGCGCCAGCACACGGGACCCCACCGGGGAGCTGTTTTTT
CDR3aa: CASTRDPTGELFF

v_gene: TRBV15
d_gene: -
j_gene: TRBJ1-1
abundance: once
CDR3nt: TGTGCCACCAGCAGAGATGGGGCAGGGGCGTTCACTGAAGCTTTCTTT
CDR3aa: CATSRDGAGAFTEAFF

v_gene: TRBV5-4
d_gene: -
j_gene: TRBJ1-2
abundance: -
CDR3nt: TGTGCCAGCAGCTTTACAGGGAACTACTATGGCTACACCTTC
CDR3aa: CASSFTGNYYGYTF

v_gene: TRBV6-1
d_gene: TRBD2
j_gene: TRBJ2-7
abundance: -
CDR3nt: TGTGCCAGCAGTGAAAGTTTAGCGGGAGATGGTTACGAGCAGTACTTC
CDR3aa: CASSESLAGDGYEQYF

v_gene: TRBV29-1
d_gene: -
j_gene: TRBJ2-7
abundance: -
CDR3nt: TGCAGCGTTGGCGATCCAGGGGGGGGAACTTCCTACGAGCAGTACTTC
CDR3aa: CSVGDPGGGTSYEQYF

v_gene: TRBV5-4
d_gene: TRBD2
j_gene: TRBJ2-3
abundance: -
CDR3nt: TGTGCCAGCAGCTCCAGGACTAGCGGGGGAAGCACAGATACGCAGTATTTT
CDR3aa: CASSSRTSGGSTDTQYF

v_gene: TRBV30
d_gene: -
j_gene: TRBJ2-2
abundance: -
CDR3nt: TGTGCCTGGCGCGATGTGCGGGGCTCAAACACCGGGGAGCTGTTTTTT
CDR3aa: CAWRDVRGSNTGELFF

v_gene: TRBV10-3
d_gene: TRBD1
j_gene: TRBJ1-2
abundance: -
CDR3nt: TGTGCCATCAGTGAACTCCGGGACAGGAGGTTCTATGGCTACACCTTC
CDR3aa: CAISELRDRRFYGYTF

v_gene: TRBV18
d_gene: TRBD2
j_gene: TRBJ2-7
abundance: -
CDR3nt: TGTGCCAGCTCACCCGGGACTAGCGGGAGTAACGAGCAGTACTTC
CDR3aa: CASSPGTSGSNEQYF

v_gene: TRBV19
d_gene: -
j_gene: TRBJ1-1
abundance: -
CDR3nt: TGTGCCAGCGGGCCGGGGGCTAAAGCTTTCTTT
CDR3aa: CASGPGAKAFF

v_gene: TRBV28
d_gene: -
j_gene: TRBJ2-5
abundance: -
CDR3nt: TGTGCCAGCAGTTCTAACAGGTACCAAGAGACCCAGTACTTC
CDR3aa: CASSSNRYQETQYF

v_gene: TRBV7-2
d_gene: TRBD2
j_gene: TRBJ2-2
abundance: -
CDR3nt: TGTGCCAGCAGCTCTGCGGGACTAGCGGTTAAGGGCGGGGAGCTGTTTTTT
CDR3aa: CASSSAGLAVKGGELFF

v_gene: TRBV27
d_gene: -
j_gene: TRBJ1-1
abundance: -
CDR3nt: TGTGCCAGCAGTAGTTGGGGGCGGGGGTGGAGGAACACTGAAGCTTTCTTT
CDR3aa: CASSSWGRGWRNTEAFF

v_gene: TRBV30
d_gene: -
j_gene: TRBJ2-5
abundance: -
CDR3nt: TGTGCCTGGTCCCGGGACATTTACCAAGAGACCCAGTACTTC
CDR3aa: CAWSRDIYQETQYF

v_gene: TRBV18
d_gene: TRBD2
j_gene: TRBJ2-7
abundance: -
CDR3nt: TGTGCCAGCTCACCGACTAGCGGGCGGGGCGAGCAGTACTTC
CDR3aa: CASSPTSGRGEQYF

v_gene: TRBV7-8
d_gene: TRBD2
j_gene: TRBJ2-1
abundance: -
CDR3nt: TGTGCCAGCAGCCGTCTTGGTAGCGGGAGGTGGAATGAGCAGTTCTTC
CDR3aa: CASSRLGSGRWNEQFF

v_gene: TRBV4-1
d_gene: TRBD1
j_gene: TRBJ2-7
abundance: -
CDR3nt: TGCGCCAGCAGCCGAACCGCCGGGACAGAAGCCTACGAGCAGTACTTC
CDR3aa: CASSRTAGTEAYEQYF

v_gene: TRBV4-2
d_gene: -
j_gene: TRBJ1-2
abundance: many
CDR3nt: TGTGCCAGCAGCCAAAGGCCAGGGGTGGATGGCTACACCTTC
CDR3aa: CASSQRPGVDGYTF

v_gene: TRBV7-2
d_gene: -
j_gene: TRBJ1-1
abundance: -
CDR3nt: TGTGCCAGCAGCTTAGTAGGGGGGAACACTGAAGCTTTCTTT
CDR3aa: CASSLVGGNTEAFF

v_gene: TRBV30
d_gene: -
j_gene: TRBJ1-5
abundance: -
CDR3nt: TGTGCCTGGAGTGTACTCGGGGCGCAGGGCAATCAGCCCCAGCATTTT
CDR3aa: CAWSVLGAQGNQPQHF

v_gene: TRBV28
d_gene: -
j_gene: TRBJ2-6
abundance: -
CDR3nt: TGTGCCACCAAGGGGTCTGGGGCCAACGTCCTGACTTTC
CDR3aa: CATKGSGANVLTF

v_gene: TRBV28
d_gene: TRBD2
j_gene: TRBJ2-7
abundance: -
CDR3nt: TGTGCCACTCACGTGGGGGGAGGGGCGGAGGAGCAGTACTTC
CDR3aa: CATHVGGGAEEQYF

v_gene: TRBV6-1
d_gene: TRBD2
j_gene: TRBJ2-1
abundance: -
CDR3nt: TGTGCCAGCAGTGAACTAGCGGGACGCAATGAGCAGTTCTTC
CDR3aa: CASSELAGRNEQFF

v_gene: TRBV5-5
d_gene: -
j_gene: TRBJ1-1
abundance: once
CDR3nt: TGTGCCAGCGCCGCTCTCGGGGGGCTGAACACTGAAGCTTTCTTT
CDR3aa: CASAALGGLNTEAFF

v_gene: TRBV14
d_gene: TRBD1
j_gene: TRBJ2-5
abundance: -
CDR3nt: TGTGCCAGCAGTCCTGACAGGGTGTGGGAGACCCAGTACTTC
CDR3aa: CASSPDRVWETQYF

v_gene: TRBV5-1
d_gene: -
j_gene: TRBJ2-2
abundance: -
CDR3nt: TGCGCCAGCAGCACTAACCCACAGGGTAGGGGGGAGCTGTTTTTT
CDR3aa: CASSTNPQGRGELFF

v_gene: TRBV5-4
d_gene: TRBD2
j_gene: TRBJ2-7
abundance: -
CDR3nt: TGTGCCAGCAGCTCACCTAGCGGGACGCACGAGCAGTACTTC
CDR3aa: CASSSPSGTHEQYF

v_gene: TRBV4-2
d_gene: TRBD2
j_gene: TRBJ2-1
abundance: -
CDR3nt: TGTGCCAGCAGCCAAGAGCCACTAGCGCCATACAATGAGCAGTTCTTC
CDR3aa: CASSQEPLAPYNEQFF

v_gene: TRBV7-9
d_gene: TRBD1
j_gene: TRBJ2-4
abundance: -
CDR3nt: TGTGCCAGCAGCTCATCGGACAGGGTAGACATTCAGTACTTC
CDR3aa: CASSSSDRVDIQYF

v_gene: TRBV28
d_gene: -
j_gene: TRBJ1-1
abundance: -
CDR3nt: TGTGCCAGTTATGGGGGGAGGACTGAAGCTTTCTTT
CDR3aa: CASYGGRTEAFF

v_gene: TRBV11-3
d_gene: -
j_gene: TRBJ1-1
abundance: -
CDR3nt: TGTGCCAGCAGCTTAGAGACCGGTACTGAAGCTTTCTTT
CDR3aa: CASSLETGTEAFF

v_gene: TRBV5-5
d_gene: -
j_gene: TRBJ2-4
abundance: few
CDR3nt: TGTGCCAGCAGCTTGTCGGGGGCAGGCACCCTAAACATTCAGTACTTC
CDR3aa: CASSLSGAGTLNIQYF

v_gene: TRBV6-1
d_gene: TRBD1
j_gene: TRBJ1-1
abundance: -
CDR3nt: TGTGCCAGCGCAGGACAGGGGGCAGGGACTGAAGCTTTCTTT
CDR3aa: CASAGQGAGTEAFF

v_gene: TRBV5-8
d_gene: -
j_gene: TRBJ1-5
abundance: -
CDR3nt: TGTGCCAGCAGCTTGGGAAACAGCCAGAGCAATCAGCCCCAGCATTTT
CDR3aa: CASSLGNSQSNQPQHF

v_gene: TRBV28
d_gene: TRBD2
j_gene: TRBJ2-1
abundance: -
CDR3nt: TGTGCCAGCAGTTTGTTACTAGCGGGTTACAATGAGCAGTTCTTC
CDR3aa: CASSLLLAGYNEQFF

v_gene: TRBV5-6
d_gene: -
j_gene: TRBJ1-2
abundance: -
CDR3nt: TGTGCCAGCAGCTCGCGGGCCTCGGGGGGCTATGGCTACACCTTC
CDR3aa: CASSSRASGGYGYTF

v_gene: TRBV9
d_gene: -
j_gene: TRBJ1-1
abundance: -
CDR3nt: TGTGCCAGCAGCGCCGAGGCACTTATGAACACTGAAGCTTTCTTT
CDR3aa: CASSAEALMNTEAFF

v_gene: TRBV30
d_gene: -
j_gene: TRBJ1-5
abundance: -
CDR3nt: TGTGCCTGGAACCCCGGGACCTCGGCGCCTCAGCCCCAGCATTTT
CDR3aa: CAWNPGTSAPQPQHF